The source of this TCR beta chain is a study of beta chain features in type 1 diabetes. Since all of the isolated RNA was reverse transcribed, expressed TCRB transcripts were what got sequenced. The assay was immunoSEQ multiplex PCR, and TCRdb's table has in-frame clones only and misses some. The sample yields about half a million clones, 30% seen once. CDR1 and CDR2 (germline): SGHRS, YFSETQ. This CDR3 has 14 residues. The V gene lost 4 bases and the J gene lost 0 bases, with 10 bases spanning the gap. There are a few counts of this clone. Its antigen is as yet unknown. Study-wide results and limits: cDNA sequencing could over-represent cells with high TCR expression. For patients, the naive, central memory and Treg TCRB repertoires appeared more alike than for healthy donors.

Via the markers CD45RO/CCR7/CD25/CD127/CD95/CD27, stem cell-like memory, regulatory, central memory and naive CD4+ cells were sorted. The clonotype comes from a man aged 18 to 30 in good health. This chain uses TRBV5-1 with TRBJ2-5, with D perhaps TRBD1 (5 bases). Sequencing used naive CD4+ T cells from blood. CDR3 amino acids: CASSVLTDQETQYF. For the CDR3, the DNA is TGCGCCAGCAGCGTGTTGACAGACCAAGAGACCCAGTACTTC.